These 9 T cell receptor beta chains were sequenced from one sample in a study of cytomegalovirus exposure and HLA in healthy donors. 13 Jbeta primers and 60 Vbeta primers were used for the PCR. Libraries were prepared by immunoSEQ multiplex PCR; TCRdb keeps only in-frame clonotypes and omits some of them. The table records about 150,000 clones, about 88% of them present only once. The sequencing sample was made of PBMCs. These receptors were obtained from a young woman in good health and CMV-seronegative.

The chain recombines TRBV28 with TRBJ1-5, with D maybe TRBD1 (6 bases). The CDR3 length is 16 residues. Germline CDR1 is MDHEN and CDR2 is SYDVKM. V dropped 2 bases and J dropped 0 bases, with 11 bases sitting between them. The DNA for the CDR3 is TGTGCCAGCAGTTTACCCACAGGGTATAGCAATCAGCCCCAGCATTTT. It specifies CASSLPTGYSNQPQHF.

The chain employs TRBV30 and TRBJ2-3; TRBD2 matches at 8 bases. The CDR3 spans 18 residues. J was trimmed by 5 bases and V by 1 base; bases with no gene match: 17. Per germline, CDR1 GTSNPN and CDR2 SVGIG (reference sequence). The CDR3 nucleotides are TGTGCCTGGAGTGGAGGGGTGAAACTAGCGGCCCCGGGAGATACGCAGTATTTT. Amino acid sequence: CAWSGGVKLAAPGDTQYF. The complete variable domain, with remaining parts taken from reference TRBV30 and TRBJ2-3, reads SQTIHQWPATLVQPVGSPLSLECTVEGTSNPNLYWYRQAAGRGLQLLFYSVGIGQISSEVPQNLSASRPQDRQFILSSKKLLLSDSGFYLCAWSGGVKLAAPGDTQYFGPGTRLTVL.

V usage is TRBV9 and J usage is TRBJ1-2; maybe TRBD1 (5 bases). Trimming stripped 3 bases from V and 7 bases from J, with 19 bases between. This CDR3 has 15 amino acids. Germline CDR1 and CDR2: SGDLS and YYNGEE. CDR3 sequence: CASSESLGQSCGYTF. CDR3 coding DNA: TGTGCCAGCAGCGAATCTCTTGGACAATCATGTGGCTACACCTTC.

This chain connects TRBV6-1 to TRBJ2-3, with D hard to call. CDR3 length equals 15 residues. Germline values: CDR1 MNHNS, CDR2 SASEGT. Trimming took 2 bases from V and 1 from J, leaving 10 bases between them. The DNA of the CDR3 is TGTGCCAGCAGTGAAATAGTCCGAGGCACAGATACGCAGTATTTT. It yields the protein CASSEIVRGTDTQYF.

CDR3 sequence (DNA): TGTGCCAGTAGTAATCCGACTAACACAGATACGCAGTATTTT. Translated, it gives CASSNPTNTDTQYF. This chain joins TRBV19 and TRBJ2-3, with D tentatively TRBD2 (5 bases). The CDR3 covers 14 residues. The germline gives CDR1 LNHDA, CDR2 SQIVND (reference sequence). V was trimmed by 4 bases and J by 2 bases, leaving 10 bases between them.

The V call is TRBV14, the J call TRBJ1-2, with 8 nucleotides matching TRBD1. Per germline, CDR1 SGHDN and CDR2 FVKESK. V lost 2 bases to trimming and J lost 5 bases; unmatched junction nucleotides: 7. The length of the CDR3 is 15 residues. CDR3 bases: TGTGCCAGCAGCCAAATGGGACAGGCTTATTATGGCTACACCTTC. Its protein is CASSQMGQAYYGYTF. The entire variable domain, with the rest obtained from reference TRBV14 and TRBJ1-2, is as follows: EAGVTQFPSHSVIEKGQTVTLRCDPISGHDNLYWYRRVMGKEIKFLLHFVKESKQDESGMPNNRFLAERTGGTYSTLKVQPAELEDSGVYFCASSQMGQAYYGYTFGSGTRLTVV.

In this sample, this clone turned up once. This chain links TRBV5-8 with TRBJ1-5; unclear D gene. Germline CDR1 is SGHTS and CDR2 is YDEGEE. Trimming shortened V by 0 bases and J by 0 bases, and 10 bases separated the two germline ends. The CDR3 sequence is 16 residues long. The CDR3 sequence: CASSLVMAYSNQPQHF. CDR3 coding DNA: TGTGCCAGCAGCTTGGTCATGGCTTATAGCAATCAGCCCCAGCATTTT.

This chain uses TRBV10-2 with TRBJ2-7; TRBD1 is a possible D gene (7 bases). In germline, CDR1 is WSHSY, CDR2 SAAADI. This CDR3 has 14 residues. V was shortened by 2 bases and J by 6 bases, with 14 bases between the two germline ends. The CDR3 region is CASSEGTAGAEQYF. CDR3 bases: TGCGCCAGCAGTGAGGGGACAGCGGGTGCCGAGCAGTACTTC.

In regard to this clone: The identical CDR3 is also encoded by other nucleotide sequences in the sample. The rearrangement uses TRBV7-9 and TRBJ1-4; 9 nucleotides match TRBD1. Germline CDR1 SEHNR, CDR2 FQNEAQ (reference sequence). V trimming: 3 bases; J trimming: 7 bases; junction bases outside the gene matches: 3. The CDR3 extends over 14 amino acids. This CDR3 is CASSLGQGREKLFF. The DNA of the CDR3 is TGTGCCAGCAGCTTGGGACAGGGTCGTGAAAAACTGTTTTTT.